The sequence of this TCR beta chain was determined in a study of Ad26.COV2.S vaccination and SARS-CoV-2 variants. Study results and limitations: Placebo and vaccine recipients had non-spike TCR breadth that was similar.

Indicated treatment: around 19 received Ad26.COV2.S at low or high dose, single or two shots; about 5 received placebo; per-sample allocation not given. Specimen acquisition occurred on day 63 following the initial vaccine or placebo injection. Donor was an adult aged 18-55 years in Boston. This clone appeared once. The antigen remains undetermined. The method was immunoSEQ multiplex PCR; TCRdb's version includes in-frame clones alone and lacks a portion of them. The data contain 200,000 to 250,000 clones, more than 75% of them singletons. This sequence originates from a person between 18 and 65 years old who received the Ad26.COV2.S COVID-19 vaccine or a placebo. This specimen was peripheral blood, taken in a trial of Ad26.COV2.S vaccine versus placebo.

The CDR3 protein is CASSLGRGQQETQYF. CDR3 nucleotides: TGCGCCAGCAGCTTGGGAAGGGGGCAGCAAGAGACCCAGTACTTC. The V gene is TRBV5-1, the J gene TRBJ2-5, with TRBD1 identical over 7 bases. The CDR3 extends over 15 amino acids. V shed 0 bases and J 2 bases; nucleotides not matched to a gene: 4. CDR1 and CDR2 (germline): SGHRS, YFSETQ.